Below, 27 T cell receptor beta chains from the same sample are listed, as sequenced in a study of control samples from healthy donors and cancer patients. Assay used: immunoSEQ multiplex PCR; TCRdb lists only in-frame clones, some missing. The sample has 100,000 to 150,000 clones, 70% to 90% seen once. Sequenced input: blood. These receptors were taken from a man aged 50-60 years in good health.

This clone was observed a single time. This chain joins TRBV6-6 and TRBJ1-1; D call uncertain. The CDR3 length is 13 residues. The V and J ends lost 4 bases and 5 bases respectively, with 11 bases between them. Germline assignment: CDR1 MNHNY and CDR2 SVGAGI (reference sequence). The CDR3 bases are TGTGCCAGCAGTTTGGGCTCGGGGACTGAAGCTTTCTTT. It yields the protein CASSLGSGTEAFF.

This chain connects TRBV24-1 to TRBJ1-5; unclear D gene. The CDR3 has 14 residues. Between the trimmed V and J ends, which lost 2 bases and 3 bases, there was a span of 7 bases. The germline V gene encodes CDR1 KGHDR and CDR2 SFDVKD. This chain's CDR3 is CATSDWRDNQPQHF. The CDR3 DNA follows: TGTGCCACCAGTGATTGGCGTGACAATCAGCCCCAGCATTTT.

The chain joins TRBV5-4 to TRBJ2-5, with D possibly TRBD1 on 6 matching bases. This CDR3 is built from 15 residues. Trimming took 3 bases from V and 4 from J, leaving 16 bases between them. Per germline, CDR1 SGHNT and CDR2 YYREEE (reference sequence). CDR3: CASSSTYRVTETQYF. For the CDR3, the DNA is TGTGCCAGCAGCTCCACGTACAGGGTAACAGAGACCCAGTACTTC.

This sequence joins TRBV19 and TRBJ2-1, with TRBD1 identical over 9 bases. The germline gives CDR1 LNHDA, CDR2 SQIVND (reference sequence). CDR3 length: 16 residues. After removal of 4 bases from V and 7 bases from J, the junction contained 11 bases not matched to a gene. The CDR3 sequence: CASSSQGQGLGNEQFF. The DNA for the CDR3 is TGTGCCAGTAGTAGCCAGGGACAGGGCCTTGGAAATGAGCAGTTCTTC.

The chain employs TRBV7-6 and TRBJ2-2; possible D gene TRBD1, 6 bases. The CDR3 totals 15 residues. V gave up 5 bases and J gave up 1 base, with 11 bases separating them. Germline-derived CDR1 and CDR2 are SGHVS and FNYEAQ. As DNA, the CDR3 is TGTGCCAGCAGCACGATGACAGGGAACACCGGGGAGCTGTTTTTT. It specifies CASSTMTGNTGELFF.

The chain carries TRBV4-2 and TRBJ2-3, with a weak D call TRBD2 (7 bases). With 1 base removed from V and 3 bases from J, the gap between germline ends came to 17 bases. The CDR3 covers 17 residues. The germline CDR1 and CDR2 sequences are LGHNA and YNFKEQ. CDR3 sequence (DNA): TGTGCCAGCAGCCAAGGTTTTGGGGGGGCCGGTACAGATACGCAGTATTTT. Amino acid sequence: CASSQGFGGAGTDTQYF.

This rearrangement joins TRBV5-4 to TRBJ2-2, with D perhaps TRBD1 (5 bases). The germline gives CDR1 SGHNT, CDR2 YYREEE (reference sequence). The CDR3 is 15 amino acids. V was shortened by 0 bases and J by 2 bases, with 8 bases between the two germline ends. CDR3 bases: TGTGCCAGCAGCTTGGGGACACCCAACACCGGGGAGCTGTTTTTT. Encoded protein: CASSLGTPNTGELFF.

The chain is built from TRBV11-2 and TRBJ2-7; no definite D call. Germline V gives CDR1 SGHAT, CDR2 FQNNGV. CDR3 size: 12 residues. Trimming left V 0 bases short and J 3 bases short, with 3 bases between. The CDR3 reads CASSLDLYEQYF. CDR3 DNA: TGTGCCAGCAGCTTAGATCTCTACGAGCAGTACTTC.

This clone appeared once. The chain recombines TRBV12-3 or TRBV12-4 with TRBJ2-1; 7 nucleotides match TRBD1. The length of the CDR3 is 13 residues. Trimming took 3 bases from V and 15 from J; bases not matched to a gene: 11. The CDR3 here is CASSFWGTEERFF. The CDR3 DNA is TGTGCCAGCAGTTTTTGGGGGACAGAGGAGAGGTTCTTC.

The genes are TRBV11-2 and TRBJ2-5, with D perhaps TRBD1 (6 bases). This CDR3 is built from 13 residues. Trimming left V 4 bases short and J 1 base short, with 7 bases between. Germline V CDR1 and CDR2: SGHAT, FQNNGV. In DNA, the CDR3 is TGTGCCAGCAGCTCAGGGGTCCAAGAGACCCAGTACTTC. This encodes CASSSGVQETQYF.

The J gene is TRBJ2-2, the V gene TRBV9; 9 bases match TRBD1. Germline V gene sequence: CDR1 SGDLS, CDR2 YYNGEE. The CDR3 length is 14 residues. J was trimmed by 4 bases and V by 5 bases; bases with no gene match: 3. CDR3 loop: CASRVTGGTGELFF. The CDR3 DNA sequence: TGTGCCAGCAGAGTGACAGGGGGCACCGGGGAGCTGTTTTTT.

V gene TRBV20-1 combines with J gene TRBJ2-5; D gene unclear. The CDR3 has 11 residues. The ends were cut back, 2 bases at V and 4 bases at J, with 5 bases in the middle. The germline V gene has CDR1 DFQATT and CDR2 SNEGSKA (reference sequence). CDR3 bases: TGCAGTGCTAGACAATCAGAGACCCAGTACTTC. It encodes CSARQSETQYF.

V is TRBV19 and J is TRBJ2-5; no clear D gene. Germline CDR1 LNHDA, CDR2 SQIVND (reference sequence). The V gene lost 0 bases and the J gene lost 4 bases, with 6 bases spanning the gap. This CDR3 comprises 13 residues. The CDR3 nucleotides read TGTGCCAGTAGTATAGATTTTAGAGAGACCCAGTACTTC. Translation: CASSIDFRETQYF.

J is TRBJ2-4 and V is TRBV25-1; D unresolved. Trimming cost V 3 bases and J 9 bases, with 6 bases left between them. The CDR3 is 11 residues long. Germline V CDR1 and CDR2: MGHDK, SYGVNS. Here the CDR3 DNA reads TGTGCCAGCAGTGAGTCGGGCATTCAGTACTTC. This translates into CASSESGIQYF.

The CDR3 here is CASSLDRGSTEAFF. Written as DNA, the CDR3 is TGTGCCAGCAGTCTGGACAGGGGAAGCACTGAAGCTTTCTTT. This chain uses TRBV6-2 or TRBV6-3 with TRBJ1-1; 9 nucleotides align to TRBD1. The CDR3 sequence is 14 residues long. Per the germline V gene, CDR1 is MNHEY and CDR2 is SVGEGT. Unmatched junction bases numbered 5, after V lost 5 bases and J lost 4 bases.

The chain links TRBV30 to TRBJ1-1, with 8 positions matching TRBD1. This CDR3 comprises 13 residues. Trimming took 4 bases from V and 4 from J; bases not matched to a gene: 5. Germline V lookup: CDR1 GTSNPN, CDR2 SVGIG (reference sequence). Here the CDR3 reads CAWTGGWGTEAFF. The CDR3 nucleotides are TGTGCCTGGACAGGGGGCTGGGGCACTGAAGCTTTCTTT.

The chain carries TRBV28 and TRBJ2-7; D is perhaps TRBD2 (6 bases). V was trimmed by 7 bases and J by 0 bases, leaving 16 bases between them. This CDR3 has 15 amino acids. The germline CDR1 and CDR2 sequences are MDHEN and SYDVKM. The CDR3 reads CASTPGGSISYEQYF. DNA of the CDR3: TGTGCCAGCACTCCCGGGGGTTCTATCTCCTACGAGCAGTACTTC. The variable domain in full, completed from reference TRBV28 and TRBJ2-7, reads DVKVTQSSRYLVKRTGEKVFLECVQDMDHENMFWYRQDPGLGLRLIYFSYDVKMKEKGDIPEGYSVSREKKERFSLILESASTNQTSMYLCASTPGGSISYEQYFGPGTRLTVT.

This rearrangement joins TRBV29-1 to TRBJ1-1; D unresolved. The CDR3 covers 11 residues. Trimming left V 3 bases short and J 1 base short, with 3 bases between. Germline V gives CDR1 SQVTM, CDR2 ANQGSEA. CDR3 sequence (DNA): TGCAGCGTTGACTGGAACACTGAAGCTTTCTTT. Protein product: CSVDWNTEAFF.

This chain joins TRBV4-2 and TRBJ2-3; the D gene is possibly TRBD1 (5 bases). This CDR3 region has 14 residues. The germline gives CDR1 LGHNA, CDR2 YNFKEQ. V was cut by 3 bases and J by 6 bases, with 13 bases left in between. The CDR3 DNA is TGTGCCAGCAGCCAGCTAAGGGCAGGGGATACGCAGTATTTT. Translation: CASSQLRAGDTQYF.

The chain joins TRBV2 to TRBJ2-7, with D possibly matching TRBD1 (6 bases). CDR3 length: 12 amino acids. Germline CDR1 SNHLY, CDR2 FYNNEI. The germline V and J ends were trimmed by 6 bases and 4 bases, with 10 bases remaining between them. The CDR3 region is CASSPQGYEQYF. The CDR3 DNA is TGTGCCAGCAGCCCACAGGGATACGAGCAGTACTTC.

The chain has TRBV5-6 and TRBJ1-2; 8 nucleotides match TRBD1. The CDR3 runs to 17 residues. V shed 3 bases and J 1 base; nucleotides not matched to a gene: 11. Germline CDR1 and CDR2: SGHDT and YYEEEE. CDR3 residues: CASSSYPPGQVNYGYTF. As DNA, the CDR3 is TGTGCCAGCAGCTCCTACCCCCCGGGACAGGTTAACTATGGCTACACCTTC. The whole variable domain, remainder taken from reference TRBV5-6 and TRBJ1-2, is DAGVTQSPTHLIKTRGQQVTLRCSPKSGHDTVSWYQQALGQGPQFIFQYYEEEERQRGNFPDRFSGHQFPNYSSELNVNALLLGDSALYLCASSSYPPGQVNYGYTFGSGTRLTVV.

The rearrangement uses TRBV30 and TRBJ2-6; D is tentatively TRBD1 or TRBD2 (5 bases each). The CDR3 is made up of 11 amino acids. Germline CDR1 is GTSNPN and CDR2 is SVGIG (reference sequence). The V end lost 5 bases, the J end lost 12 bases, and 11 bases lay between the germline ends. The CDR3: CAWGGGGVLTF. The CDR3 DNA sequence: TGTGCCTGGGGGGGTGGGGGCGTCCTGACTTTC.

V gene TRBV4-3 combines with J gene TRBJ2-2; D call uncertain. From germline, CDR1 is LGHNA and CDR2 YSLEER. The CDR3 contains 14 residues. Trimming stripped 1 base from V and 4 bases from J, with 7 bases between. The CDR3 loop is CASSQGKVTGELFF. CDR3 sequence (DNA): TGCGCCAGCAGCCAAGGGAAGGTCACCGGGGAGCTGTTTTTT.

The V call is TRBV19, the J call TRBJ1-5; D unclear. The germline CDR1 and CDR2 sequences are LNHDA and SQIVND (reference sequence). The CDR3 sequence is 14 residues long. V lost 7 bases to trimming and J lost 5 bases, with 15 bases between them. This chain's CDR3 is CASNYGIGDQPQHF. CDR3 nucleotides: TGTGCCAGTAACTACGGGATCGGAGATCAGCCCCAGCATTTT.

Concerning this clone: Other DNA sequences of this sample code for an identical CDR3. The V gene is TRBV7-9, the J gene TRBJ1-1; possible D gene TRBD1, 5 bases. The CDR3 length is 13 residues. Germline CDR1 SEHNR, CDR2 FQNEAQ (reference sequence). V was pared by 3 bases and J by 4 bases, with 9 bases between. CDR3 residues: CASSLQGATEAFF. CDR3 sequence (DNA): TGTGCCAGCAGCTTGCAAGGGGCCACTGAAGCTTTCTTT.

The chain employs TRBV15 and TRBJ1-1; tentative D call: TRBD1 (5 bases). In germline, CDR1 is LNHNV, CDR2 YYDKDF (reference sequence). V was cut by 0 bases and J by 1 base, with 21 bases left in between. The CDR3 consists of 19 residues. CDR3: CATSRDAFGRGVENTEAFF. CDR3 coding DNA: TGTGCCACCAGCAGAGATGCATTTGGAAGGGGCGTAGAGAACACTGAAGCTTTCTTT.

The chain has TRBV29-1 and TRBJ1-3; D gene uncertain. This CDR3 contains 16 residues. The ends were cut back, 5 bases at V and 0 bases at J, with 17 bases in the middle. Germline V CDR1 and CDR2: SQVTM, ANQGSEA. The CDR3 spells CSVKRRNRSSGNTIYF. The CDR3 nucleotides read TGCAGCGTTAAAAGAAGAAACAGAAGCTCTGGAAACACCATATATTTT.